This T cell receptor beta chain is from a study of radiotherapy plus CTLA-4 blockade in lung cancer. Repertoires were generated with immunoSEQ multiplex PCR, while TCRdb's copy carries only in-frame clones and drops some. The table records roughly 90,000 clones, roughly 88% of them present only once. Points on this clone: Its matching antigen is unknown.

Study results and caveats: Expansion of tumor-derived TCR clones was observed in blood after radiotherapy plus ipilimumab.

Germline-derived CDR1 and CDR2 are SGHRS and YFSETQ. This CDR3 has 16 residues. V lost 0 bases, J lost 6 bases, and 17 bases lay in between. The origin of this receptor is a human donor with non-small cell lung cancer that progressed on radiotherapy plus ipilimumab. Sequencing was performed on peripheral blood, taken from a patient treated with radiotherapy plus ipilimumab. The chain employs TRBV5-1 and TRBJ2-3; possibly TRBD1 or TRBD2 for D (5 bases each). The CDR3 loop reads CASSLVRPGTPDTQYF. CDR3 sequence (DNA): TGCGCCAGCAGCTTGGTTAGACCGGGGACCCCGGATACGCAGTATTTT.